The T cell receptor (beta chain) under discussion was sequenced for a study of long-term antiretroviral therapy in people with HIV. To note about this clone: Its matching antigen is unknown.

The germline V gene encodes CDR1 SGHTA and CDR2 FQGNSA. CDR3 length: 13 amino acids. With 1 base removed from V and 7 bases from J, the gap between germline ends came to 5 bases. The libraries were made with immunoSEQ v3.0 at survey level. Sequencing used immunoSEQ multiplex PCR; TCRdb keeps in-frame clones, though not all of them. This table holds about 25,000 clones, about 86% found once. General study points: CDR3 length ranges were narrower in HIV repertoires than in controls.

Specimens held about 0.9-11 million cryopreserved PBMC prior to DNA extraction. This receptor was obtained from a man aged 45-60 years with HIV. This material consisted of unsorted PBMCs, taken 1.2 years after starting antiretroviral therapy. The chain links TRBV7-2 to TRBJ1-6; D call uncertain. The chain's CDR3 is CASSLGQNSPLHF. CDR3 nucleotides: TGTGCCAGCAGCTTAGGACAAAATTCACCCCTCCACTTT.